Listed here are 5 T cell receptor beta chains from one sample, sequenced in a study of human T cells and chemical hapten exposure (dated by TCRdb to the early 2020s). In the paper's terms, the time point label means: patch test 2, 6 weeks after DPC sensitization. According to the study, the label for this sample's treatment or condition signals: therapeutic diphenylcyclopropenone sensitization with weekly scalp DPC. The receptor library was made with RACE. The sequencer listed for this sample is NextSeq 500. TCRdb's own reprocessing of the public reads used fastp at Q25 and MiXCR and kept productive beta chains. Each CDR3 protein appears once, grouped with its most common genes and DNA. In this sample the table shows tens of thousands of distinct CDR3 sequences, 8.5% of which occur a single time. The top ten clones comprise approximately 3.7% of the sample. Sequencing was performed on whole blood, taken in connection with sensitization to the hapten diphenylcyclopropenone (DPC). Receptors were obtained from a woman in her forties or fifties with alopecia areata. Some clones in this sample may be carry-over from other donors' samples.

This clonotype was observed a few times. The chain recombines TRBV28 with TRBJ2-1; TRBD1 matches 10 bases. The CDR3 sequence is 16 residues long. Losses at the gene ends were 5 bases for V and 5 bases for J; bases not matched to a gene: 9. Germline CDR1 reads MDHEN; CDR2 reads SYDVKM. The CDR3 loop reads CASSLVIGTGDNEQFF. As DNA, the CDR3 is TGTGCCAGCAGTCTGGTAATAGGGACAGGGGACAATGAGCAGTTCTTC.

This clonotype was observed many times. The chain carries TRBV10-3 and TRBJ2-1, with 9 nucleotides matching TRBD2. The J segment lost 7 bases and the V segment lost 11 bases, leaving 12 bases of the junction unmatched. The germline V gene has CDR1 ENHRY and CDR2 SYGVKD. This CDR3 spans 14 amino acids. CDR3 sequence (DNA): TGTGCCTCTGACAGCGGGGGGAATGTTAATGAGCAGTTCTTC. Its protein product is CASDSGGNVNEQFF.

The chain joins TRBV3-1 to TRBJ2-2; the match to TRBD1 covers 11 bases. Germline loops: CDR1 LGHDT, CDR2 YNNKEL (reference sequence). The CDR3 sequence is 16 residues long. The V gene end was trimmed by 4 bases and the J gene end by 4 bases; junction bases not matched to a gene: 5. The chain's CDR3 is CASSRDRGIGTGELFF. CDR3 coding DNA: TGTGCCAGCAGCCGGGACAGGGGGATCGGCACCGGGGAGCTGTTTTTT.

In this sample, this clonotype turned up many times. V and J are TRBV9 and TRBJ1-2; 8 positions match TRBD1. Trimming at V came to 0 bases and at J to 2 bases, leaving 0 bases not matched to a gene. Germline V gene sequence: CDR1 SGDLS, CDR2 YYNGEE. This CDR3 is built from 14 residues. CDR3 DNA sequence: TGTGCCAGCAGCGTAGGGACAGGGAACTATGGCTACACCTTC. Residues: CASSVGTGNYGYTF.

This clonotype has just a few counts. This rearrangement joins TRBV14 to TRBJ2-3; 9 bases line up with TRBD1. The CDR3 loop spans 15 amino acids. Germline V lookup: CDR1 SGHDN, CDR2 FVKESK. V gave up 2 bases and J gave up 1 base; unmatched junction bases: 1. This chain's CDR3 is CASSQRTGGTDTQYF. In DNA form, the CDR3 reads TGTGCCAGCAGCCAACGGACAGGGGGCACAGATACGCAGTATTTT.